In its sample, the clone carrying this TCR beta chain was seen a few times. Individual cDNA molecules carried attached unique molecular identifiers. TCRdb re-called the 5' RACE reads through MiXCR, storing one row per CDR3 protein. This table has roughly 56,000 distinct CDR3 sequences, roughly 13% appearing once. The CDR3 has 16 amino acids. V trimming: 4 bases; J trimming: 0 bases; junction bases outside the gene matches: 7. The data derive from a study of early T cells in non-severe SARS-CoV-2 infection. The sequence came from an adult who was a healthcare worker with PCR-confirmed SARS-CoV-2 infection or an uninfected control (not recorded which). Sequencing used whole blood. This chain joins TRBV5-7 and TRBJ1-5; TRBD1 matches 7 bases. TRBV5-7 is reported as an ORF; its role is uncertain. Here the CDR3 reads CASSPGTEYSNQPQHF. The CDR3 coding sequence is TGTGCCAGCAGCCCAGGGACAGAATATAGCAATCAGCCCCAGCATTTT.